These 32 T cell receptor beta chains came from one sample sequenced in a study of blood T cells in healthy people across ages. The authors ran a second PCR of about 6 to 11 cycles using a sample-barcoded 5' primer and a J-beta primer mix. Each CDR3 protein gets one entry after TCRdb re-called the 5' RACE reads with MiXCR. The profile shows some 900,000 distinct CDR3 sequences, around 48% of them singletons. Sequencing used blood. Receptor source: a man aged 25 to 40 in good health.

V usage is TRBV11-2 and J usage is TRBJ1-2; TRBD1 is a possible D gene (6 bases). Germline assignment: CDR1 SGHAT and CDR2 FQNNGV. This CDR3 comprises 16 residues. V was shortened by 2 bases and J by 5 bases, with 18 bases between the two germline ends. CDR3 sequence: CASSLRGTGRTYGYTF. The CDR3 bases are TGTGCCAGCAGCTTAAGGGGAACAGGGCGGACGTATGGCTACACCTTC.

The genes are TRBV18 and TRBJ1-2; D gene unclear. Trimming cost V 0 bases and J 8 bases, with 16 bases left between them. The CDR3 length is 15 residues. CDR1 is KGHSH and CDR2 is LQKENI in the germline V gene. The CDR3 reads CASSPPQTELLGYTF. CDR3 coding DNA: TGTGCCAGCTCACCACCGCAAACAGAGCTTTTAGGCTACACCTTC.

This clonotype appeared a few times. The chain joins TRBV12-3 or TRBV12-4 to TRBJ2-1; a possible D gene is TRBD2 (7 bases). The ends were cut back, 7 bases at V and 4 bases at J, with 17 bases in the middle. CDR3 length: 15 residues. In DNA form, the CDR3 reads TGTGCCAGCATCCGGTCGGGGGGCGGGTACAATGAGCAGTTCTTC. As protein: CASIRSGGGYNEQFF.

The gene calls are TRBV28 and TRBJ2-7, with 7 bases lining up with TRBD1. Per germline, CDR1 MDHEN and CDR2 SYDVKM. The CDR3 consists of 14 residues. The ends lost 5 bases at V and 3 bases at J; junction bases unmatched: 7. CDR3 region: CASSPPRTGYEQYF. The CDR3 DNA reads TGTGCCAGCAGTCCCCCGAGGACAGGCTACGAGCAGTACTTC.

This clonotype was counted a few times. The V gene is TRBV14, the J gene TRBJ2-1, with D perhaps assigned TRBD1 or TRBD2 (5 bases each). The V gene's germline CDR1 is SGHDN and CDR2 FVKESK. The CDR3 sequence is 18 residues long. Between the trimmed V and J ends, which lost 0 bases and 8 bases, there was a span of 23 bases. The CDR3 DNA reads as TGTGCCAGCAGCCAAGATCCGGGGCGGGTAACCATTGGCGATGAGCAGTTCTTC. Amino acids: CASSQDPGRVTIGDEQFF. Complete variable domain (other parts from reference TRBV14 and TRBJ2-1): EAGVTQFPSHSVIEKGQTVTLRCDPISGHDNLYWYRRVMGKEIKFLLHFVKESKQDESGMPNNRFLAERTGGTYSTLKVQPAELEDSGVYFCASSQDPGRVTIGDEQFFGPGTRLTVL.

Only one count was recorded for this clonotype. At one end the junction does not follow the germline gene, possibly because of a read error. The V gene is TRBV12-3 or TRBV12-4, the J gene TRBJ2-3; D unclear. The CDR3 loop spans 12 amino acids. Here the CDR3 reads CASSIVGDTRYF. The CDR3 nucleotides read TGTGCCAGCAGTATAGTAGGAGATACGCGGTATTTT.

This clonotype occurred once. The V call is TRBV6-1, the J call TRBJ2-7; 11 bases line up with TRBD2. The germline V gene has CDR1 MNHNS and CDR2 SASEGT. The ends lost 7 bases at V and 0 bases at J; junction bases unmatched: 14. The CDR3 totals 18 residues. The CDR3 DNA reads TGTGCCAGCAAAAAACAGGGACCCACTAGCGGGGGCTCCTACGAGCAGTACTTC. Its protein is CASKKQGPTSGGSYEQYF.

This rearrangement joins TRBV10-3 to TRBJ2-1, with TRBD1 identical over 7 bases. Germline V gene lookup returns CDR1 ENHRY and CDR2 SYGVKD. This CDR3 is 12 amino acids long. V trimming: 11 bases; J trimming: 7 bases; junction bases outside the gene matches: 8. The CDR3 loop is CAAGTALNEQFF. CDR3 nucleotide sequence: TGTGCCGCAGGGACAGCCTTAAATGAGCAGTTCTTC.

This clonotype was seen a few times. The gene calls are TRBV12-3 or TRBV12-4 and TRBJ2-3; the match to TRBD2 covers 9 bases. Trimming at V came to 3 bases and at J to 6 bases, leaving 7 bases not matched to a gene. There are 15 residues in the CDR3. The CDR3 loop reads CASSFMRGGRDTQYF. The CDR3 DNA is TGTGCCAGCAGTTTTATGCGGGGGGGCCGGGATACGCAGTATTTT.

The V gene is TRBV7-9, the J gene TRBJ1-2, with D uncertain. Germline V CDR1 and CDR2: SEHNR, FQNEAQ (reference sequence). This CDR3 has 12 residues. Trimming took 5 bases from V and 13 from J, leaving 17 bases between them. The DNA of the CDR3 is TGTGCCAGCAGCCCCGACTTGGGAGGCGGCACCTTC. Translating gives CASSPDLGGGTF.

The chain combines TRBV14 with TRBJ1-1; TRBD1 might be the D (6 bases). Germline CDR1 SGHDN, CDR2 FVKESK. The V end lost 1 base, the J end lost 1 base, and 7 bases lay between the germline ends. The CDR3 is 14 residues long. CDR3 residues: CASSQGTANTEAFF. The CDR3 DNA follows: TGTGCCAGCAGCCAAGGGACAGCGAACACTGAAGCTTTCTTT.

The V and J genes are TRBV4-3 and TRBJ1-2; perhaps TRBD1 as D (5 bases). Per germline, CDR1 LGHNA and CDR2 YSLEER. Trimming removed 0 bases at V and 8 bases at J, with 16 bases between. This CDR3 is 15 amino acids long. This chain's CDR3 is CASSQEGGRRDGYTF. CDR3 bases: TGCGCCAGCAGCCAAGAGGGGGGGAGGAGGGACGGCTACACCTTC.

The chain couples TRBV7-2 to TRBJ2-3; D is ambiguous. Germline CDR1 is SGHTA and CDR2 is FQGNSA. CDR3 size: 15 residues. V dropped 2 bases and J dropped 1 base, with 10 bases sitting between them. The CDR3 DNA reads as TGTGCCAGCAGCTTATTAGTGTCAGGCACAGATACGCAGTATTTT. It specifies CASSLLVSGTDTQYF.

The chain links TRBV4-3 to TRBJ2-3; the D gene is possibly TRBD2 (6 bases). The V gene lost 0 bases and the J gene lost 0 bases, with 16 bases spanning the gap. CDR1 is LGHNA, CDR2 YSLEER, per germline. The length of the CDR3 is 18 residues. CDR3 nucleotides: TGCGCCAGCAGCCAAGAGGGGGGATTCAGGAGCAGCACAGATACGCAGTATTTT. Translating gives CASSQEGGFRSSTDTQYF.

The chain is built from TRBV30 and TRBJ1-1; 7 bases are shared with TRBD1. Germline lookup yields CDR1 GTSNPN and CDR2 SVGIG (reference sequence). The CDR3 extends over 14 amino acids. J was trimmed by 11 bases and V by 4 bases; bases with no gene match: 16. CDR3 loop: CAWTEGGKTRAAFF. Written as DNA, the CDR3 is TGTGCCTGGACGGAAGGGGGCAAAACCCGAGCTGCTTTCTTT.

The sample holds a few counts of this clonotype. The rearrangement joins TRBV14 to TRBJ2-3; D is possibly TRBD2 (7 bases). Trimming took off 4 bases at V and 4 bases at J, with 18 bases between the two ends. Germline CDR1 and CDR2: SGHDN and FVKESK. CDR3 length: 16 amino acids. CDR3 DNA: TGTGCCAGCAGCCCCCCAAGAAGGGGGGGCGCAGATACGCAGTATTTT. It specifies CASSPPRRGGADTQYF.

This clonotype was seen a handful of times. V usage is TRBV4-1 and J usage is TRBJ2-1; D is possibly TRBD1 or TRBD2 (5 bases each). CDR3 length: 13 residues. Trimming took 0 bases from V and 9 from J, leaving 9 bases between them. Germline CDR1 reads MGHRA; CDR2 reads YSYEKL. CDR3 residues: CASSQDTGLEQFF. For the CDR3, the DNA is TGCGCCAGCAGCCAAGATACGGGGCTTGAGCAGTTCTTC.

Of note for this clonotype: This sequence may be a read error, since a much larger clone differs from it by one base. J is TRBJ1-5 and V is TRBV6-1; maybe TRBD1 (5 bases). Germline V CDR1 and CDR2: MNHNS, SASEGT. The CDR3 consists of 14 residues. The chain's CDR3 is CANSDDRTRQPQHF. CDR3 DNA sequence: TGTGCCAACAGTGATGACAGAACGAGGCAGCCCCAGCATTTT.

In its sample, this clonotype was seen a few times. The CDR3 sequence: CSAPLPVPGANVLTF. The CDR3 coding sequence is TGCAGTGCTCCACTTCCGGTCCCTGGGGCCAACGTCCTGACTTTC. J is TRBJ2-6 and V is TRBV20-1; D is undetermined. V was clipped by 5 bases and J by 2 bases, with 13 bases between them. CDR3 size: 15 residues. Per the germline V gene, CDR1 is DFQATT and CDR2 is SNEGSKA (reference sequence).

The chain links TRBV21-1 to TRBJ1-2. TRBV21-1 is a pseudogene. This CDR3 has 15 residues. CDR3 residues: CASSCARGPYYGYTF. Here the CDR3 DNA reads TGTGCCAGCAGCTGCGCGAGAGGACCCTACTATGGCTACACCTTC.

CDR3: CSAPPPGGRPTDTQYF. The CDR3 coding sequence is TGCAGTGCACCCCCCCCGGGGGGACGACCCACAGATACGCAGTATTTT. V and J are TRBV20-1 and TRBJ2-3; the match to TRBD2 covers 7 bases. The CDR3 contains 16 residues. Trimming cost V 6 bases and J 2 bases; bases outside gene matches: 14. Per germline, CDR1 DFQATT and CDR2 SNEGSKA (reference sequence).

The chain joins TRBV6-1 to TRBJ2-1; D possibly matches TRBD1 or TRBD2 (5 bases each). Trimming cost V 6 bases and J 6 bases, with 18 bases left between them. Looked up from germline, CDR1 is MNHNS and CDR2 is SASEGT. The CDR3 has 15 amino acids. The CDR3 nucleotides read TGTGCCAGCAGAGGGTCGGTCTGGGACCCCAATGAGCAGTTCTTC. Translated: CASRGSVWDPNEQFF.

The chain links TRBV2 to TRBJ2-3; tentatively, D is TRBD1 (6 bases). The CDR3 is made up of 15 amino acids. V was clipped by 4 bases and J by 2 bases, with 13 bases between them. Germline CDR1 and CDR2: SNHLY and FYNNEI. CDR3 coding DNA: TGTGCCAGCAGTGTGGAACAGGGCTTCACAGATACGCAGTATTTT. This codes for CASSVEQGFTDTQYF.

About this clonotype itself: This could be a read error, since a much larger clone is one nucleotide away. The chain links TRBV5-4 to TRBJ2-3, with 16 bases matching TRBD2. This CDR3 has 16 amino acids. The V gene's germline CDR1 is SGHNT and CDR2 YYREEE (reference sequence). The CDR3 here is CASSLGLAGGTDTRYF. The CDR3 DNA reads TGTGCCAGCAGCCTGGGACTAGCGGGGGGGACAGATACGCGGTATTTT.

The gene calls are TRBV28 and TRBJ2-7; D may be TRBD2 (6 bases). Germline CDR1 and CDR2: MDHEN and SYDVKM. This CDR3 has 15 residues. Trimming cost V 7 bases and J 2 bases, with 18 bases left between them. The CDR3 here is CASTPGGGRTYEQYF. The CDR3 DNA is TGTGCCAGCACCCCCGGTGGGGGGAGGACCTACGAGCAGTACTTC.

This clonotype showed up just once. This may be a read error, as it is one base from a much larger clone. The chain joins TRBV4-2 to TRBJ2-7; 7 positions match TRBD2. The CDR3 totals 14 residues. CDR1 and CDR2 from the germline V gene are LGHNA and YNFKEQ. The CDR3 loop reads CASSHWGGTDDQYF. As DNA, the CDR3 is TGTGCCAGCAGCCACTGGGGGGGTACAGACGATCAGTACTTC.

The chain recombines TRBV29-1 with TRBJ2-1; D possibly uses TRBD1 or TRBD2 (5 bases each). CDR1 is SQVTM, CDR2 ANQGSEA, per germline. The CDR3 has 15 amino acids. Trimming pared 7 bases from V and 4 bases from J, leaving 20 bases between. This chain's CDR3 is CSAEIAGRFYNEQFF. CDR3 nucleotide sequence: TGCAGCGCCGAAATTGCAGGGAGATTTTACAATGAGCAGTTCTTC.

V usage is TRBV20-1 and J usage is TRBJ1-1, with 9 nucleotides matching TRBD1. The CDR3 extends over 13 amino acids. The V and J ends lost 6 bases and 10 bases, in that order; junction bases with no gene match: 12. Germline V lookup: CDR1 DFQATT, CDR2 SNEGSKA (reference sequence). This CDR3 is CSAQTGGRLGAFF. CDR3 coding DNA: TGCAGTGCACAAACAGGGGGCCGGTTGGGAGCTTTCTTT.

This clonotype has more than one count but fewer than ten. The chain recombines TRBV3-1 with TRBJ1-1; D not certain. V was clipped by 5 bases and J by 0 bases, with 7 bases between them. The CDR3 extends over 13 amino acids. CDR1 is LGHDT, CDR2 YNNKEL, per germline (reference sequence). This CDR3 is CASSFVVNTEAFF. The CDR3 nucleotides are TGTGCCAGCAGCTTCGTCGTGAACACTGAAGCTTTCTTT.

This chain connects TRBV12-3 or TRBV12-4 to TRBJ2-7, with D perhaps TRBD1 or TRBD2 (5 bases each). The CDR3 covers 13 residues. Trimming stripped 5 bases from V and 6 bases from J, with 14 bases between. CDR3 nucleotide sequence: TGTGCCAGCAGTCCGGGACGAGTCCCCGAGCAGTACTTC. It encodes CASSPGRVPEQYF.

This clonotype was observed once. This chain joins TRBV20-1 and TRBJ2-3; 9 bases match TRBD1. CDR3 length: 15 amino acids. Germline V gene sequence: CDR1 DFQATT, CDR2 SNEGSKA (reference sequence). Germline trimming cut 5 bases from V and 6 bases from J; bases unmatched to any gene: 12. The CDR3 sequence is CSAYTGTGSLDTQYF. The CDR3 coding sequence is TGCAGTGCTTACACCGGGACAGGGTCGCTGGATACGCAGTATTTT.

This clonotype was observed a few times. This chain connects TRBV20-1 to TRBJ2-5; D possibly matches TRBD1 or TRBD2 (5 bases each). Germline V gene data show CDR1 as DFQATT and CDR2 as SNEGSKA (reference sequence). Trimming shortened V by 5 bases and J by 3 bases, and 19 bases separated the two germline ends. The CDR3 extends over 15 amino acids. CDR3 bases: TGCAGTGCTTTATCCGGGACGTCAATTAAAGAGACCCAGTACTTC. Protein product: CSALSGTSIKETQYF.